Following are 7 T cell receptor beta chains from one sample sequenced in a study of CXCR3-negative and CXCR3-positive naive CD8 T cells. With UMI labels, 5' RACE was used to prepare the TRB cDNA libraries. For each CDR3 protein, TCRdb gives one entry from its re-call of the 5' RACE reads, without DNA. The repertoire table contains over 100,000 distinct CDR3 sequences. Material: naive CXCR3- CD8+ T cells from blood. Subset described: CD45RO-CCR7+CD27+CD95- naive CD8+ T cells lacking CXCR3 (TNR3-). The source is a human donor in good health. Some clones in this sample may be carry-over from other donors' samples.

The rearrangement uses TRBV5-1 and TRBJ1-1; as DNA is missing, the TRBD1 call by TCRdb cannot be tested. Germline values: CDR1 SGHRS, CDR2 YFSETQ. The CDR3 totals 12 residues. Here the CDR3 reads CATGEGGSEAFF.

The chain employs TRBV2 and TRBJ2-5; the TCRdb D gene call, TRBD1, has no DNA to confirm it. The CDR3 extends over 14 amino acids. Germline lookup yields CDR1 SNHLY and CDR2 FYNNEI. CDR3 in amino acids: CARRGHAGQETQYF.

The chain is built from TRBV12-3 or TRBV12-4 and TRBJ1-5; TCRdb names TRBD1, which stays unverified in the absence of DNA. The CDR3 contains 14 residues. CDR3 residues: CASSRRGRNQPQHF.

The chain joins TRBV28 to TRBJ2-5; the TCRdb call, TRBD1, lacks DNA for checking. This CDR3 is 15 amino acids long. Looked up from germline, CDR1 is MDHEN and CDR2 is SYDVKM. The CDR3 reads CASSPPPGQGQTQYF.

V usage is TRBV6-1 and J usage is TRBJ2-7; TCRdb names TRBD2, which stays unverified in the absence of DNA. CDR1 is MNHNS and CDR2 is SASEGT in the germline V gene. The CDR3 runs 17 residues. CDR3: CASSEPRTSGRRDEQYF.

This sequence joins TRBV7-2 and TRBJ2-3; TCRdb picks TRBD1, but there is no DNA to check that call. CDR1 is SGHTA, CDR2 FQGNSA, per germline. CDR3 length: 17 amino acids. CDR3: CASSLDGQGPWTDTQYF.

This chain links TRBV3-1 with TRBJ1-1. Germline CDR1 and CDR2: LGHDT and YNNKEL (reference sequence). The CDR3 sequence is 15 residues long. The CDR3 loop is CASSQDMAGNTEAFF.